A selection of T cell receptor beta chains follows, all from one sample in a study of shared clonotypes between healthy human individuals. Sequencing was performed with immunoSEQ multiplex PCR; in TCRdb, only in-frame clones are kept and a portion is missing. The sample carries nearly 2 million clones, about 95% recorded once. The sequenced material came from naive CD8+ T cells sorted from blood. The source of these receptors is a man aged 18 to 29 in good health. Each CDR3 is given with its conserved first and last residue. Each record gives: CDR3 length, J gene, clone size, V gene, CDR3 protein. Expanded clones are given a class, and other clones once, few, many or no size at all.

14 | TRBJ2-7 | . | TRBV19 | CASSQWDSSYEQYF
13 | TRBJ1-1 | . | TRBV11-2 | CASSLATLAEAFF
14 | TRBJ2-4 | once | TRBV30 | CAWSLGRAENIQYF
15 | TRBJ2-7 | . | TRBV27 | CASSWGQGASYEQYF
16 | TRBJ2-7 | once | TRBV7-2 | CASSLGTGGFRDEQYF
15 | TRBJ2-7 | . | TRBV4-3 | CASSHRLAGDSEQYF
13 | TRBJ2-1 | . | TRBV11-3 | CASSLDSNNEQFF
14 | TRBJ2-3 | . | TRBV9 | CASSVGGGPDTQYF
16 | TRBJ1-6 | . | TRBV19 | CASSPGGWTGNSPLHF
16 | TRBJ1-1 | . | TRBV5-4 | CASSYGIIGTEFEAFF
15 | TRBJ1-4 | . | TRBV2 | CASSGPDRVGEKLFF
14 | TRBJ2-7 | . | TRBV27 | CASREGLDFHEQYF
18 | TRBJ2-3 | . | TRBV4-1 | CASSHEPGLVEGTDTQYF
17 | TRBJ2-2 | . | TRBV7-2 | CASSSHPGSGWSGELFF
11 | TRBJ2-7 | . | TRBV4-3 | CASSQGTEQYF
15 | TRBJ2-7 | . | TRBV9 | CASSPTRQGTYEQYF
16 | TRBJ2-5 | . | TRBV2 | CASSDPPGQGIETQYF
15 | TRBJ1-4 | . | TRBV11-2 | CASSTRDLGGEKLFF
14 | TRBJ1-1 | . | TRBV5-1 | CASSLAGGTLEAFF
16 | TRBJ1-2 | . | TRBV28 | CASNAQIGQWGYGYTF
14 | TRBJ1-5 | . | TRBV6-5 | CASSPGLSNQPQHF
16 | TRBJ2-1 | once | TRBV5-1 | CASSLEAGGPYNEQFF
11 | TRBJ1-2 | . | TRBV11-2 | CASSLGYGYTF